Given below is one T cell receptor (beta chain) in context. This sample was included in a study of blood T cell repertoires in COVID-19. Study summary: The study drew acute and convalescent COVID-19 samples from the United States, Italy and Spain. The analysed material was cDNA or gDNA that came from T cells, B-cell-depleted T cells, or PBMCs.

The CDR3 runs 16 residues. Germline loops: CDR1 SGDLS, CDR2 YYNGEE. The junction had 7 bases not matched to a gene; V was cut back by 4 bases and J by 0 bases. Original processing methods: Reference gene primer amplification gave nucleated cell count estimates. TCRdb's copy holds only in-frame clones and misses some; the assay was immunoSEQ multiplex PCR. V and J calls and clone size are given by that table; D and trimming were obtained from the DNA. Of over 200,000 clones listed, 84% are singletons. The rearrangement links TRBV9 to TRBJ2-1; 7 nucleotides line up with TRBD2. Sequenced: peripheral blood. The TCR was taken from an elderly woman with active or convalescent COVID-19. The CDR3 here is CASSRVGRGSYNEQFF. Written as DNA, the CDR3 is TGTGCCAGCAGCCGAGTGGGGAGGGGCTCCTACAATGAGCAGTTCTTC.